The 10 T cell receptor beta chains below all came from one sample that was sequenced in a study of blood T cell repertoires in COVID-19. TCRdb's table, derived via immunoSEQ multiplex PCR, lists solely in-frame clones and lacks some. The table has under 300,000 clones, roughly 93% seen once. The sequenced material came from PBMCs or T cells enriched from blood (not recorded which). Every receptor here comes from a woman aged 40 to 50 with acute COVID-19.

The V gene is TRBV18, the J gene TRBJ2-5; 10 bases are a match to TRBD2. This CDR3 contains 14 residues. V shed 6 bases and J 5 bases; nucleotides not matched to a gene: 6. Germline V lookup: CDR1 KGHSH, CDR2 LQKENI. As DNA, the CDR3 is TGTGCCAGCTCCCGGACTAGCGGCCCCGAGACCCAGTACTTC. This codes for CASSRTSGPETQYF.

The CDR3 DNA reads as TGTGCCAGCAGCTTTTTGAGCTCTGGAAACACCATATATTTT. This gives the protein CASSFLSSGNTIYF. The chain uses TRBV7-2 and TRBJ1-3; D unresolved. Germline CDR1 is SGHTA and CDR2 is FQGNSA. This CDR3 has 14 residues. Between the trimmed V and J ends, which lost 3 bases and 0 bases, there was a span of 6 bases. The complete variable domain, with remaining parts taken from reference TRBV7-2 and TRBJ1-3, reads GAGVSQSPSNKVTEKGKDVELRCDPISGHTALYWYRQSLGQGLEFLIYFQGNSAPDKSGLPSDRFSAERTGGSVSTLTIQRTQQEDSAVYLCASSFLSSGNTIYFGEGSWLTVV.

J is TRBJ1-4 and V is TRBV19; D ambiguous. The V and J ends lost 1 base and 5 bases respectively, with 17 bases between them. The CDR3 sequence is 17 residues long. The germline CDR1 and CDR2 sequences are LNHDA and SQIVND (reference sequence). The CDR3 loop is CASSIVLSVSGNEKLFF. The CDR3 nucleotides read TGTGCCAGTAGTATAGTTCTTTCTGTGTCGGGGAATGAAAAACTGTTTTTT.

The V and J genes are TRBV9 and TRBJ2-3; 12 bases are a match to TRBD2. The trim removed 0 bases at V and 5 bases at J, leaving 13 bases unmatched. The CDR3 contains 19 residues. Germline V gene sequence: CDR1 SGDLS, CDR2 YYNGEE. CDR3 sequence reads: CASSVEEASGRALKDTQYF. CDR3 in DNA: TGTGCCAGCAGCGTAGAGGAGGCTAGCGGGAGGGCCTTGAAAGATACGCAGTATTTT.

In this sample, this clone turned up a few times. The genes are TRBV5-1 and TRBJ1-1, with D possibly matching TRBD1 (5 bases). Per the germline V gene, CDR1 is SGHRS and CDR2 is YFSETQ. Trimming cost V 3 bases and J 3 bases, with 6 bases left between them. CDR3 length equals 12 residues. The CDR3 protein is CASSWGDTEAFF. The CDR3 nucleotides are TGCGCCAGCAGCTGGGGGGACACTGAAGCTTTCTTT.

This chain joins TRBV10-3 and TRBJ2-7, with D perhaps matching TRBD2 (6 bases). V lost 2 bases and J lost 0, with 14 bases in between. The CDR3 has 16 amino acids. Germline CDR1 and CDR2: ENHRY and SYGVKD. The CDR3 protein is CAISEPPRGDSYEQYF. The CDR3 DNA reads as TGTGCCATCAGTGAGCCGCCGCGGGGAGACTCCTACGAGCAGTACTTC.

This rearrangement joins TRBV28 to TRBJ2-3, with 7 nucleotides matching TRBD1. This CDR3 has 15 residues. Germline CDR1 reads MDHEN; CDR2 reads SYDVKM. V shed 6 bases and J 3 bases; nucleotides not matched to a gene: 9. In nucleotides, the CDR3 is TGTGCCAGCAGAACGAGGGGGCTGGGTACAGATACGCAGTATTTT. Its translation: CASRTRGLGTDTQYF.

The chain uses TRBV6-5 and TRBJ1-2, with TRBD1 matching over 10 bases. J lost 4 bases, V lost 1 base, and 3 bases had no gene match. Germline CDR1 reads MNHEY; CDR2 reads SVGAGI. The CDR3 runs 15 residues. CDR3 nucleotides: TGTGCCAGCAGTTACTGGACAGGGGGGTTCTATGGCTACACCTTC. Its translation is CASSYWTGGFYGYTF.

The V and J genes are TRBV3-1 (or the pseudogene TRBV3-2) and TRBJ2-5; 7 nucleotides line up with TRBD2. The CDR3 is made up of 13 amino acids. V shed 3 bases, J shed 5 bases, and the junction held 3 bases outside the gene matches. Germline-derived CDR1 and CDR2 are LGHDT and YNNKEL (reference sequence). CDR3: CASSHWGGETQYF. The CDR3 DNA is TGTGCCAGCAGCCATTGGGGAGGGGAGACCCAGTACTTC.

V usage is TRBV5-1 and J usage is TRBJ2-7; 8 bases are a match to TRBD2. The CDR3 consists of 15 residues. V shed 4 bases, J shed 2 bases, and the junction held 8 bases outside the gene matches. Germline CDR1 SGHRS, CDR2 YFSETQ. The CDR3 DNA reads as TGCGCCAGCAGCCCTGGACTAGCCCGAACCTACGAGCAGTACTTC. Translated: CASSPGLARTYEQYF.